This paragraph covers one T cell receptor beta chain sequence. Sequencing was performed with immunoSEQ multiplex PCR; in TCRdb, only in-frame clones are kept and a portion is missing. The sample carries some 85,000 clones, around 96% recorded once. The CDR3 length is 15 residues. Trimming cost V 2 bases and J 2 bases; bases outside gene matches: 1. Germline V gene lookup returns CDR1 SGHRS and CDR2 YFSETQ. This entry belongs to a study of technical replicates of blood from a handful of donors. This TCR was sampled from a human donor in good health. The V and J genes are TRBV5-1 and TRBJ2-2; 9 bases agree with TRBD1. Sequenced sample: T cells isolated from PBMCs. CDR3 sequence (DNA): TGCGCCAGCAGCTTACAGGGGGCCAACACCGGGGAGCTGTTTTTT. This sequence encodes CASSLQGANTGELFF.